The 27 T cell receptor beta chains presented below share a single source sample, sequenced in a study of cytomegalovirus exposure and HLA in healthy donors. Both 60 Vbeta primers and 13 Jbeta primers went into the PCR. The repertoire was sequenced with immunoSEQ multiplex PCR; TCRdb's copy has only in-frame clones and lacks some. This sample has roughly 160,000 clones; 65% to 80% occur once, and the top ten carry approximately 1.6%. The sequencing sample was made of PBMCs. Every receptor here comes from a woman in her 30s in good health and CMV-seronegative.

The chain couples TRBV5-5 to TRBJ1-5; 12 nucleotides line up with TRBD1. This CDR3 comprises 18 residues. Germline V CDR1 and CDR2: SGHKS, YYEKEE (reference sequence). V gave up 5 bases and J gave up 4 bases; unmatched junction bases: 13. The CDR3 reads CASSYTGTGGLGNQPQHF. The CDR3 nucleotides read TGTGCCAGCAGTTATACCGGGACAGGGGGCTTGGGGAATCAGCCCCAGCATTTT.

A remark on this clone: One junction end disagrees with the germline gene, perhaps due to a read error. The chain recombines TRBV7-9 with TRBJ2-7; tentative D call: TRBD1 (5 bases). The CDR3 contains 16 residues. Germline V gives CDR1 SEHNR, CDR2 FQNEAQ (reference sequence). The CDR3 sequence is CSSSSPPDTLSYEQYF. CDR3 in DNA: TGTTCCAGCAGCTCTCCCCCGGACACCCTTTCCTACGAGCAGTACTTC. Based on the CDR3 plus reference TRBV7-9 and TRBJ2-7, the full variable domain is DTGVSQNPRHKITKRGQNVTFRCDPISEHNRLYWYRQTLGQGPEFLTYFQNEAQLEKSRLLSDRFSAERPKGSFSTLEIQRTEQGDSAMYLCSSSSPPDTLSYEQYFGPGTRLTVT.

Concerning this clone: The junction differs from germline at one of its ends, possibly a read error. The sample has other DNA sequences that encode this CDR3 too. The J gene is TRBJ1-4, the V gene TRBV12-5; no clear D. The CDR3 runs 14 residues. CDR1 is LGHNT, CDR2 FRNRAP, per germline. In nucleotides, the CDR3 is TGCGCTAGTGGTTTGAAGGGAGGAGGTGAAAAACTGTTTTTT. It codes for CASGLKGGGEKLFF.

The V and J genes are TRBV5-1 and TRBJ2-5; 7 positions match TRBD1. Germline lookup yields CDR1 SGHRS and CDR2 YFSETQ. The CDR3 length is 15 residues. Trimming at V came to 3 bases and at J to 3 bases, leaving 8 bases not matched to a gene. The CDR3 is CASSSSPGGEETQYF. The CDR3 nucleotides read TGCGCCAGCAGCTCCTCGCCAGGGGGAGAAGAGACCCAGTACTTC. Together with reference TRBV5-1 and TRBJ2-5, the CDR3 gives the full variable domain: KAGVTQTPRYLIKTRGQQVTLSCSPISGHRSVSWYQQTPGQGLQFLFEYFSETQRNKGNFPGRFSGRQFSNSRSEMNVSTLELGDSALYLCASSSSPGGEETQYFGPGTRLLVL.

The V gene is TRBV7-3, the J gene TRBJ2-1, with 10 nucleotides matching TRBD2. The V and J ends lost 1 base and 6 bases, in that order; junction bases with no gene match: 3. Germline V lookup: CDR1 SGHTA, CDR2 FQGTGA. This CDR3 spans 15 amino acids. CDR3 coding DNA: TGTGCCAGCAGCTTAATGGTAGCGGGGGGCAATGAGCAGTTCTTC. Its translation: CASSLMVAGGNEQFF.

This clone has only a few counts. The V gene is TRBV10-3, the J gene TRBJ1-5; tentatively, D is TRBD1 (6 bases). The germline gives CDR1 ENHRY, CDR2 SYGVKD. This CDR3 is 17 amino acids long. The V end was cut by 5 bases, the J end by 1 base, with 18 bases between. CDR3 region: CAISIEIFRGSNQPQHF. The DNA of the CDR3 is TGTGCCATCAGTATAGAAATTTTCAGGGGAAGCAATCAGCCCCAGCATTTT.

The J gene is TRBJ1-1, the V gene TRBV4-1, with 10 positions matching TRBD1. Trimming cost V 0 bases and J 10 bases; bases outside gene matches: 5. CDR3 length: 14 residues. Per the germline V gene, CDR1 is MGHRA and CDR2 is YSYEKL. CDR3 sequence reads: CASSQDGRDRGAFF. The CDR3 coding sequence is TGCGCCAGCAGCCAAGATGGCCGGGACAGGGGAGCTTTCTTT.

The chain carries TRBV7-9 and TRBJ2-1; 8 bases align to TRBD2. V lost 6 bases and J lost 12; bases outside the gene matches: 1. Germline values: CDR1 SEHNR, CDR2 FQNEAQ (reference sequence). The CDR3 runs to 10 residues. The CDR3 here is CASSRGGQFF. CDR3 sequence (DNA): TGTGCCAGCAGTCGGGGGGGGCAGTTCTTC.

V and J are TRBV6-1 and TRBJ2-3; 10 positions agree with TRBD2. The junction had 9 bases not matched to a gene; V was cut back by 1 base and J by 5 bases. The CDR3 is 17 residues long. CDR1 MNHNS and CDR2 SASEGT come from the germline V gene. CDR3 coding DNA: TGTGCCAGCAGTGAAGGGAGCGGGGGGGCCCGGGGAGATACGCAGTATTTT. Translated: CASSEGSGGARGDTQYF.

The chain has TRBV4-1 and TRBJ2-5, with TRBD2 matching 7 bases. The CDR3 is 15 amino acids. Germline values: CDR1 MGHRA, CDR2 YSYEKL. J gave up 2 bases and V 2 bases, and 5 bases lay outside the gene matches. The CDR3 DNA follows: TGCGCCAGCAGCCAACCGGGGACTATTCAAGAGACCCAGTACTTC. It translates to CASSQPGTIQETQYF.

CDR3 DNA: TGTGCCAGCAGTTTTAATTCCTACGAGCAGTACTTC. This codes for CASSFNSYEQYF. This rearrangement joins TRBV27 to TRBJ2-7, with no clear D. There are 12 residues in the CDR3. The ends were cut back, 3 bases at V and 1 base at J, with 4 bases in the middle. Germline V CDR1 and CDR2: MNHEY, SMNVEV (reference sequence).

The gene calls are TRBV5-4 and TRBJ2-1; the D gene is possibly TRBD2 (6 bases). This CDR3 spans 13 amino acids. V shed 3 bases and J shed 7 bases, with 11 bases lying between them. CDR1 is SGHNT, CDR2 YYREEE, per germline (reference sequence). CDR3 loop: CASSWRGSNEQFF. The CDR3 DNA reads TGTGCCAGCAGCTGGCGGGGCTCGAATGAGCAGTTCTTC.

The chain recombines TRBV7-2 with TRBJ2-1; TRBD2 matches at 9 bases. Germline assignment: CDR1 SGHTA and CDR2 FQGNSA. Trimming at V came to 3 bases and at J to 4 bases, leaving 10 bases not matched to a gene. The CDR3 spans 17 residues. The CDR3 here is CASSFQAGGPPYNEQFF. DNA of the CDR3: TGTGCCAGCAGCTTTCAAGCGGGAGGACCACCATACAATGAGCAGTTCTTC.

This clone was observed a single time. The chain recombines TRBV6-6 with TRBJ2-2; TRBD1 agrees at 10 bases. CDR3 length: 15 amino acids. V gave up 7 bases and J gave up 4 bases; unmatched junction bases: 6. CDR1 MNHNY and CDR2 SVGAGI come from the germline V gene (reference sequence). CDR3 protein: CASILDRGRTGELFF. Here the CDR3 DNA reads TGTGCCAGCATTCTCGACAGGGGGCGCACCGGGGAGCTGTTTTTT.

This clone has only a few counts. The chain links TRBV7-9 to TRBJ2-7, with D perhaps matching TRBD1 (6 bases). CDR3 length: 14 residues. CDR1 SEHNR and CDR2 FQNEAQ come from the germline V gene (reference sequence). Trimming removed 5 bases at V and 3 bases at J, with 14 bases between. CDR3 nucleotide sequence: TGTGCCAGCAGCCGAGTCACAGGGAGCTACGAGCAGTACTTC. Amino acid sequence: CASSRVTGSYEQYF.

The chain carries TRBV6-5 and TRBJ1-2; perhaps TRBD1 as D (5 bases). With 2 bases removed from V and 5 bases from J, the gap between germline ends came to 12 bases. The CDR3 sequence is 14 residues long. Germline V lookup: CDR1 MNHEY, CDR2 SVGAGI. CDR3 loop: CASSYQAGRYGYTF. The CDR3 DNA sequence: TGTGCCAGCAGTTACCAGGCAGGGAGGTATGGCTACACCTTC.

The chain recombines TRBV6-1 with TRBJ2-7; D perhaps matches TRBD2 (6 bases). Germline V CDR1 and CDR2: MNHNS, SASEGT. CDR3 length equals 14 residues. V was trimmed by 4 bases and J by 1 base, leaving 11 bases between them. The CDR3 loop reads CASSVREYSYEQYF. Written as DNA, the CDR3 is TGTGCCAGCAGTGTGCGGGAATATTCCTACGAGCAGTACTTC.

The V and J genes are TRBV2 and TRBJ1-2, with D possibly matching TRBD1 (6 bases). Per the germline V gene, CDR1 is SNHLY and CDR2 is FYNNEI. With 3 bases removed from V and 4 bases from J, the gap between germline ends came to 21 bases. This CDR3 is built from 17 residues. DNA for the CDR3: TGTGCCAGCAGTGATCAACCTGGGGGCGGTGGGATCTATGGCTACACCTTC. It yields the protein CASSDQPGGGGIYGYTF. Together with reference TRBV2 and TRBJ1-2, the CDR3 gives the full variable domain: EPEVTQTPSHQVTQMGQEVILRCVPISNHLYFYWYRQILGQKVEFLVSFYNNEISEKSEIFDDQFSVERPDGSNFTLKIRSTKLEDSAMYFCASSDQPGGGGIYGYTFGSGTRLTVV.

The CDR3 DNA sequence: TGCAGCGTTGATCGGCAGGGCCCTAGCTATGGCTACACCTTC. Its translation: CSVDRQGPSYGYTF. V is TRBV29-1 and J is TRBJ1-2, with TRBD1 as a possible D gene (5 bases). The CDR3 is made up of 14 amino acids. V shed 3 bases and J shed 4 bases, with 15 bases lying between them. In germline, CDR1 is SQVTM, CDR2 ANQGSEA.

The chain couples TRBV10-1 to TRBJ2-5; 7 bases fit TRBD1. With 8 bases clipped from V and 0 bases from J, the junction kept 3 bases outside the gene matches. Germline CDR1 and CDR2: WNHNN and SYGVQD (reference sequence). There are 13 residues in the CDR3. The CDR3 region has the DNA TGCGCCAGCCAGGGGACAGACCAAGAGACCCAGTACTTC. It translates to CASQGTDQETQYF.

This chain links TRBV7-8 with TRBJ1-5; the match to TRBD1 covers 7 bases. The germline CDR1 and CDR2 sequences are SGHVS and FQNEAQ. The CDR3 extends over 15 amino acids. V trimming: 5 bases; J trimming: 6 bases; junction bases outside the gene matches: 10. In DNA, the CDR3 is TGTGCCAGCAGCCCGGGGACAGAGAATGGTCAGCCCCAGCATTTT. The encoded protein is CASSPGTENGQPQHF.

The chain couples TRBV27 to TRBJ2-2; D is ambiguous. Trimming removed 7 bases from V and 0 bases from J, with 9 bases in between. The CDR3 loop spans 14 amino acids. Germline V gene data show CDR1 as MNHEY and CDR2 as SMNVEV (reference sequence). The CDR3 bases are TGTGCCAGCACACTAAGCCCGAACACCGGGGAGCTGTTTTTT. Protein sequence: CASTLSPNTGELFF.

J is TRBJ2-7 and V is TRBV2; D is possibly TRBD2 (6 bases). Germline-derived CDR1 and CDR2 are SNHLY and FYNNEI. There are 13 residues in the CDR3. V was trimmed by 2 bases and J by 6 bases, leaving 11 bases between them. CDR3 coding DNA: TGTGCCAGCAGTGAAACTAGCTTCCGCGAGCAGTACTTC. It yields the protein CASSETSFREQYF.

This clone was counted only a few times. The chain joins TRBV19 to TRBJ1-2, with D perhaps TRBD1 (5 bases). V was clipped by 5 bases and J by 13 bases, with 14 bases between them. Germline V gene lookup returns CDR1 LNHDA and CDR2 SQIVND (reference sequence). The CDR3 totals 11 residues. CDR3 sequence: CASSASGPITF. For the CDR3, the DNA is TGTGCCAGTAGTGCGTCAGGGCCCATCACCTTC.

The chain joins TRBV5-1 to TRBJ2-1; 8 positions agree with TRBD2. CDR3 size: 13 residues. Per the germline V gene, CDR1 is SGHRS and CDR2 is YFSETQ. V shed 3 bases, J shed 8 bases, and the junction held 4 bases outside the gene matches. CDR3 coding DNA: TGCGCCAGCAGCTCGAGCGGGAGCTATGAGCAGTTCTTC. This gives the protein CASSSSGSYEQFF.

The chain combines TRBV7-3 with TRBJ2-1; weak D call: TRBD2 (5 bases). Germline lookup yields CDR1 SGHTA and CDR2 FQGTGA. There are 13 residues in the CDR3. Trimming pared 5 bases from V and 10 bases from J, leaving 15 bases between. CDR3 in DNA: TGTGCCAGCAGCCCTACTTTCCGAGGGGAGCAGTTCTTC. This encodes CASSPTFRGEQFF.

This chain links TRBV9 with TRBJ2-7, with D unresolved. Germline CDR1 reads SGDLS; CDR2 reads YYNGEE. V dropped 0 bases and J dropped 4 bases, with 14 bases sitting between them. The CDR3 contains 15 residues. CDR3 amino acids: CASSVGGESHYEQYF. CDR3 DNA sequence: TGTGCCAGCAGCGTAGGTGGTGAGAGCCATTACGAGCAGTACTTC.